The entry that follows covers one TCR beta chain sequence. The specificity of this receptor is unknown. The entry originates in a study of T cell clusters in autoimmune cytopenias (dated by TCRdb to about 2019). Regarding the complete study: Among healthy donor controls, the mean age was around 55 years, the median age was 59 years, and 22 of 43 were female. In autoimmune cytopenia patients, peripheral blood TRB and IGH repertoires were sequenced during active disease and over treatment follow-up, together with healthy, CLL and autoimmune hepatitis controls. Autoimmune hepatitis repertoires were compared with those of about 25 age- and sex-matched healthy donors. The goal of the study was to determine whether autoimmune cytopenia patients have a disease-specific immune repertoire signature that could serve as a blood-based biomarker. A median TRB sequencing depth of about 50,000 reads per sample was reached, and a median of around 2,300 distinct TRB clonotypes per sample was obtained. For primary cytopenia the controls were 20 to 30 age-matched healthy donors, whereas for secondary cytopenia the controls were more than 12 age-matched CLL patients.

From the germline V gene, CDR1 is SGHTA and CDR2 is FQGNSA. CDR3 length: 14 amino acids, cysteine to phenylalanine. No DNA is recorded. Per sample, about 230 ng of peripheral blood genomic DNA, around 40,000 genome equivalents, was used for TRB amplification. To amplify TRB rearrangements, a touch-down multiplex PCR protocol was run with the TRB-A and TRB-B primer pools combined in a single tube. Illumina adapters and sample indices were added to the amplicons through two consecutive PCR reactions performed with Phusion HS II polymerase. The amplicons were gel-purified using the NucleoSpin Gel and PCR Clean-up kit, after which quantification was performed by Qubit and quality was checked on an Agilent 2100 Bioanalyzer. Sequencing of the libraries was done on an Illumina MiSeq with paired-end, single-indexed, 600-cycle runs. On the study's bioinformatics: Alignment and assembly of TRB reads were performed with MiXCR version 2.1.12 and the default MiXCR reference library. Each unique CDR3 nucleotide sequence defined a clone, and only productive sequences with at least two reads were analysed. Repertoire diversity was assessed by alpha-parameterized diversity profiles (alpha 0 to 5), including Shannon (alpha 1) and Simpson (alpha 2) indices, computed with an R script. Combinatorial TRB VJ usage was calculated with the tcR package and was compared between cohorts by principal component analysis performed with ade4. Using GLIPH, TCRbeta CDR3s were clustered on pairs of cohorts matched for age and read depth, and a Wilcoxon test was used to compare cluster frequencies. TCRdb reprocessed the raw reads; every CDR3 protein sequence is a single record, and DNA is not supplied. TCRdb's processing, not the authors', yielded these V and J calls. The sample table records about 12,000 distinct CDR3 sequences. Of the sample, 3.3% falls within the top ten clones.

Beyond this particular receptor, the publication reports: Shifts in the TRB repertoire, including less even repertoires in secondary cytopenia and CLL, were mostly a reflection of lymphoma bias and not of autoimmunity. In the comparison of secondary cytopenia with CLL, no cluster-lack signature showed up, apparently because the dominant lymphoma-associated repertoire masked the signature. Healthy donors showed almost three-fold more exclusive TRB clusters than active autoimmune hepatitis patients, consistent with an autoimmunity-wide signature. The T cell clusters were defined in silico only, and their functional role remained to be validated experimentally. GLIPH suggested that primary autoimmune cytopenia patients lacked physiological T cell clusters: 45 to 60 clusters were exclusive to healthy donors versus roughly 15 exclusive to patients.

The data were also submitted as part of a second study, on T cell repertoires in aging, cancer and after chemotherapy. That second report states: Donors spanned six age groups from 30 or younger to 70 or older, with at least three individuals per group. TCR repertoires from healthy donor controls were recorded over periods of several months to years and showed clear clonal overlap between repeated samplings. The complete dataset included about 8.8 million TCR reads. Compared with age-matched healthy donors, untreated patients with hematological or solid cancers had significantly lower TCR diversity and higher clonality in blood. In healthy donors, the decline in TCR diversity with age was mainly explained by loss of richness, whereas in cancer patients loss of evenness was also found to contribute. Median generation probability increased over the chemotherapy interval in both cancer cohorts, suggesting repertoire reconstitution through rebound thymic output. According to the authors, the repertoire data do not allow conclusions to be drawn about immunological memory after chemotherapy. The study profiled peripheral blood TCR beta repertoires from healthy donors and cancer patients to examine immunoaging and T cell reconstitution after chemotherapy. The cohort comprised about 210 cancer patients, more than 90 with hematological and approximately 120 with solid cancers, plus 95 healthy donors as a reference group. Processing of the TRB sequences was carried out with MiXCR versions 2.12 and 3.0.5. Shannon diversity, evenness, clonality (one minus evenness), and alpha-parameterized diversity profiles from alpha 0 to 5 were included as repertoire metrics. Generation probabilities of clones in paired pre- and post-chemotherapy samples were computed with the IGoR algorithm.

The sample was peripheral blood. Rearrangement joined TRBV7-2 to TRBJ2-5; TCRdb proposes TRBD1, but this gene call is untestable without DNA. This sequence originates from a human donor in good health. The CDR3 protein is CASSPGQTQETQYF.